The rows below give T cell receptor beta chains drawn from one sample of a study of spatial heterogeneity in lung cancer. TCRdb processed the 5' RACE reads anew with MiXCR; each CDR3 protein has one entry. There are about 2,800 distinct CDR3 sequences in the sample; 7% to 9% occur only once, and 22% lies in the top ten. The specimen was normal lung tissue next to the tumor, collected at surgery. These receptors were collected from a male donor with early-stage non-small cell lung cancer. The CDR3 runs from the conserved cysteine through the conserved F or W. Some rows have no size entry. The others give once, few or many, or a class for an expanded clone.

j_gene: TRBJ2-7
abundance: medium-sized
v_gene: TRBV30
CDR3aa: CAWGLGLAGGTYEQYF

j_gene: TRBJ2-3
abundance: -
v_gene: TRBV6-5
CDR3aa: CASSPEAVGGTQYF

j_gene: TRBJ2-2
abundance: -
v_gene: TRBV2
CDR3aa: CASTYTSPGELFF

j_gene: TRBJ1-5
abundance: medium-sized
v_gene: TRBV20-1
CDR3aa: CSAREWGKGGNQPQHF

j_gene: TRBJ2-7
abundance: -
v_gene: TRBV28
CDR3aa: CASSLDRGGLEQYF

j_gene: TRBJ2-7
abundance: few
v_gene: TRBV4-3
CDR3aa: CASSQDSLSYEQYF

j_gene: TRBJ2-7
abundance: medium-sized
v_gene: TRBV7-9
CDR3aa: CASSTGRTGGFYEQYF

j_gene: TRBJ1-1
abundance: -
v_gene: TRBV12-3/TRBV12-4
CDR3aa: CASSPSAGVRTEAFF

j_gene: TRBJ2-3
abundance: medium-sized
v_gene: TRBV7-9
CDR3aa: CASSFMELSGAFMHTQYF

j_gene: TRBJ1-2
abundance: -
v_gene: TRBV5-1
CDR3aa: CASSLGDKAYYGYTF

j_gene: TRBJ2-1
abundance: medium-sized
v_gene: TRBV7-8
CDR3aa: CASSLAPYSYNEQFF

j_gene: TRBJ2-7
abundance: -
v_gene: TRBV29-1
CDR3aa: CSVVTGGFEQYF

j_gene: TRBJ2-7
abundance: -
v_gene: TRBV27
CDR3aa: CASRPWTASFYEQYF

j_gene: TRBJ1-5
abundance: few
v_gene: TRBV19
CDR3aa: CASSPGTGDQPQHF

j_gene: TRBJ2-1
abundance: -
v_gene: TRBV7-8
CDR3aa: CASSLELTSGRQFF

j_gene: TRBJ2-5
abundance: medium-sized
v_gene: TRBV3-1
CDR3aa: CASRTQVETSGGQETQYF

j_gene: TRBJ1-6
abundance: medium-sized
v_gene: TRBV12-3/TRBV12-4
CDR3aa: CASSLSVPNSPLHF

j_gene: TRBJ1-1
abundance: many
v_gene: TRBV7-3
CDR3aa: CASSEDSSTEAFF

j_gene: TRBJ2-1
abundance: medium-sized
v_gene: TRBV19
CDR3aa: CASSRSLADEQFF

j_gene: TRBJ2-5
abundance: medium-sized
v_gene: TRBV7-2
CDR3aa: CASSPSLSTGVETQYF

j_gene: TRBJ1-2
abundance: -
v_gene: TRBV7-9
CDR3aa: CASGSYPGQEDQNYGYTF

j_gene: TRBJ2-3
abundance: many
v_gene: TRBV12-3/TRBV12-4
CDR3aa: CASSRGGAGTDTQYF

j_gene: TRBJ2-1
abundance: once
v_gene: TRBV24-1
CDR3aa: CAVSGASSYNEQFF

j_gene: TRBJ1-2
abundance: medium-sized
v_gene: TRBV20-1
CDR3aa: CSARDPPKAGADGRVFYGYTF

j_gene: TRBJ2-1
abundance: medium-sized
v_gene: TRBV29-1
CDR3aa: CSVEIGLRESFYNEQFF

j_gene: TRBJ2-7
abundance: medium-sized
v_gene: TRBV20-1
CDR3aa: CSAREGLAFYEQYF